This T cell receptor beta chain was recovered during a study of breast tumors, draining lymph nodes, adjacent tissues (dated by TCRdb to the mid-2010s). At the level of the whole study: In breast cancer patients, the study compared the TCR beta repertoires of tumor, adjacent nontumor tissue and axillary lymph nodes. In human breast cancer, the study set out to assess how tumor, surrounding tissue and draining lymph node repertoires relate to one another and whether T cells might be exchanged between them.

With respect to this clonotype: Its antigen is not yet known. No much larger clone is present one base from it, and per-base qualities are unavailable.

TCRdb names Illumina HiSeq 2000 as the instrument used. TCR beta chain libraries were generated through multiplex PCR amplification. High-throughput sequencing was used to analyze the amplified TCR beta chain products. The public reads were reprocessed in TCRdb via fastp at Q25 and MiXCR, keeping in-frame beta chains. All rows with the same CDR3 protein become a single entry with the most common DNA and genes. Recorded for this sample are approximately 40,000 distinct CDR3 sequences; just over 35% of them occurred a single time. The biggest ten clones account for approximately 10% of the sample. From the germline V gene, CDR1 is MDHEN and CDR2 is SYDVKM. From the cysteine through the phenylalanine, the CDR3 covers 15 amino acids. Solely the CDR3 DNA is kept, with 45 bases framed from the first base. V has 3 bases trimmed and J has 3 bases trimmed; junction bases matching no gene number 7. The full study reports these points: T-cell repertoire diversity in tumors was found to be lower than in lymph nodes but higher than in nontumor tissue, and preferential V and J gene usage was observed. The data were judged consistent with most tumor T cells deriving from the lymph node and then expanding within tumor tissue. In luminal-like breast cancer, tumor and nontumor tissue repertoires resembled each other significantly more than in basal-like breast cancer. The study presented the conclusion that tumor T cells originate in lymph nodes as consistent with a hypothesis, not as something directly demonstrated.

The TCR originated in a female donor with breast cancer. Some clones in this sample may be carry-over from other donors' samples. The rearrangement combines TRBV28 with TRBJ2-7; 8 of the junction bases match TRBD2. Sequencing was carried out using breast tumor tissue. The encoded CDR3 is CASSLPGGKFYEQYF. The DNA is TGTGCCAGCAGTTTGCCGGGAGGGAAGTTCTACGAGCAGTACTTC. The CDR3 plus the reference TRBV28 and TRBJ2-7 genes for the other parts give the full variable domain: DVKVTQSSRYLVKRTGEKVFLECVQDMDHENMFWYRQDPGLGLRLIYFSYDVKMKEKGDIPEGYSVSREKKERFSLILESASTNQTSMYLCASSLPGGKFYEQYFGPGTRLTVT.